This paragraph covers one T cell receptor (beta chain) sequence. After removal of 6 bases from V and 4 bases from J, the junction contained 12 bases not matched to a gene. In germline, CDR1 is LGHNA, CDR2 YNFKEQ. The CDR3 is made up of 18 amino acids. This sample was included in a study of follicular helper T cells after annual influenza vaccination. The time point here: 2014-2015 season, 7 days after vaccination. Profiled with immunoSEQ multiplex PCR; TCRdb holds only in-frame clones, not every one. The sample carries about 10,000 clones, roughly 80% recorded once. This material consisted of CXCR5- memory CD4+ T cells sorted from blood, taken 7 days after influenza vaccination. This TCR came from an adult who received the influenza vaccine. The genes are TRBV4-2 and TRBJ2-3, with 14 bases lining up with TRBD2. This chain's CDR3 is CASRTRLAGGPIADTQYF. CDR3 bases: TGTGCCAGCAGAACTAGACTAGCGGGGGGGCCGATCGCAGATACGCAGTATTTT.